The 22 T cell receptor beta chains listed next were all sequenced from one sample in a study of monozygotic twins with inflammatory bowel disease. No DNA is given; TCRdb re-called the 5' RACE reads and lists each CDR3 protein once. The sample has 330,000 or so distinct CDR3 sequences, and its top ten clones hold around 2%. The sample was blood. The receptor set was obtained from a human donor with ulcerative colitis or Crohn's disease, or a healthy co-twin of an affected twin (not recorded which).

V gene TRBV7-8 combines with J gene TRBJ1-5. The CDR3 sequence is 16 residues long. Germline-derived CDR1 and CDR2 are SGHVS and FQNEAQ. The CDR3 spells CASSLAGMAVYQPQHF.

The chain's CDR3 is CASSVLGGRPSYEQYF. The V and J genes are TRBV5-4 and TRBJ2-7; TCRdb outputs TRBD1, but without DNA this stays unchecked. The CDR3 runs to 16 residues. Per the germline V gene, CDR1 is SGHNT and CDR2 is YYREEE (reference sequence).

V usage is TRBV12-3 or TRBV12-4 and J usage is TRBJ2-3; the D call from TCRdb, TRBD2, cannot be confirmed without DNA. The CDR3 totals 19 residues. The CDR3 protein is CASSPGLAGGSSITDTQYF.

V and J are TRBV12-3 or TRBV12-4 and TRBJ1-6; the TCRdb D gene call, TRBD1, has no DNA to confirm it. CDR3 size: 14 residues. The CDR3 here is CASSFHRGNSPLHF.

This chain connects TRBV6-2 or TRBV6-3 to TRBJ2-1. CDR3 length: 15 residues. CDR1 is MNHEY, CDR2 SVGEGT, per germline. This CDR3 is CASSLDWSSYNEQFF.

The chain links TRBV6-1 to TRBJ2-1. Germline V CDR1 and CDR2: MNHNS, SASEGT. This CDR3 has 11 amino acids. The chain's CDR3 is CASSEFNEQFF.

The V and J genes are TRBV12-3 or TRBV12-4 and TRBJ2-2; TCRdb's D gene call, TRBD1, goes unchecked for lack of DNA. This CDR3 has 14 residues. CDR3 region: CATGGRDNTGELFF.

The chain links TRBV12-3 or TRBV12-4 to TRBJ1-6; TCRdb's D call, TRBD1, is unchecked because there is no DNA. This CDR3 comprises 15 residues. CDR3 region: CASSSRTGSNSPLHF.

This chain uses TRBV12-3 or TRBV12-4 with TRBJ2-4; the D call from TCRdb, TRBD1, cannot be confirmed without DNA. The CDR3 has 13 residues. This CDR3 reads CASRSGQGSIQYF.

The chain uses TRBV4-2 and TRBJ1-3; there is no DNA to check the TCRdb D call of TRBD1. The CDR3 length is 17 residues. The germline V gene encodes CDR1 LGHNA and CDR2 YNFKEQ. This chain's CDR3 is CASSQVDGGISGNTIYF.

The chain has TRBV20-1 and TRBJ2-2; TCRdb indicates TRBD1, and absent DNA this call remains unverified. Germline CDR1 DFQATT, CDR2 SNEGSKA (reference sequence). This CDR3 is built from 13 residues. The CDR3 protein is CSAGPQGAGELFF.

CDR3 sequence: CASRGLDEQFF. V and J are TRBV6-5 and TRBJ2-1. Per the germline V gene, CDR1 is MNHEY and CDR2 is SVGAGI. This CDR3 has 11 residues.

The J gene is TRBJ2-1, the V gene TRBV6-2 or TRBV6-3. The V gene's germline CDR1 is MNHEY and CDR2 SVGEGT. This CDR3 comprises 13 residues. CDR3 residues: CASSYSRVREQFF.

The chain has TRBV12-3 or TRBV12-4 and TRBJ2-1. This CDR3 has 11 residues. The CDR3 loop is CASRAVAEQFF.

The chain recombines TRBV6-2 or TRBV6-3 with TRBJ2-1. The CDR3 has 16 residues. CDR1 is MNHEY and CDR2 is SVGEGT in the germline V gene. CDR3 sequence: CASSLLSGTTYNEQFF.

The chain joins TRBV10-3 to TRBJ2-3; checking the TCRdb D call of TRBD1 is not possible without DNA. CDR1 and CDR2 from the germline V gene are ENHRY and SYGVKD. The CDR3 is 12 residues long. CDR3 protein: CAIQGAGDTQYF.

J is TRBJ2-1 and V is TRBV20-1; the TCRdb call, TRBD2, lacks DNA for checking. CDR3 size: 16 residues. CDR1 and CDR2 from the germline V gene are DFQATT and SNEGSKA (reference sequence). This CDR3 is CSARDSGTSQPNEQFF.

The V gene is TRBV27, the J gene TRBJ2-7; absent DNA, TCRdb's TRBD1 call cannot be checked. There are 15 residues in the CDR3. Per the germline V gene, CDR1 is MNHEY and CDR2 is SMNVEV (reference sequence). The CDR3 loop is CASSFFWTGTYEQYF.

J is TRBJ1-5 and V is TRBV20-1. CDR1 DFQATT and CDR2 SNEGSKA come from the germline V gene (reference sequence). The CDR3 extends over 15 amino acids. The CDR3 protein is CSGPARRGSNQPQHF.

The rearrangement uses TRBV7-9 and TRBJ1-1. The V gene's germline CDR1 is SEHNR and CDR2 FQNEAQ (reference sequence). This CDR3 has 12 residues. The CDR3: CASSLGGLSAFF.

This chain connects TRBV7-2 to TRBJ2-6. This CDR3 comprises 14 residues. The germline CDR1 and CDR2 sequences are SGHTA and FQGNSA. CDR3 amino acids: CASRVDSGANVLTF. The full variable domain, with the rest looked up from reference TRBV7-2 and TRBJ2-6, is GAGVSQSPSNKVTEKGKDVELRCDPISGHTALYWYRQSLGQGLEFLIYFQGNSAPDKSGLPSDRFSAERTGGSVSTLTIQRTQQEDSAVYLCASRVDSGANVLTFGAGSRLTVL.

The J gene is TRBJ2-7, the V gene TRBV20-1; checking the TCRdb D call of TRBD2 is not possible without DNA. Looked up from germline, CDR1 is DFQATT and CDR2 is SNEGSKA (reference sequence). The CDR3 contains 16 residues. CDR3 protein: CSASSGLAGGPNEQYF.